The next 30 T cell receptor beta chains were all read from a single sample in a study of radiotherapy plus CTLA-4 blockade in lung cancer. The data were produced by immunoSEQ multiplex PCR, yet TCRdb's version contains in-frame clones alone and is incomplete. There are some 78,000 clones in the sample; approximately 86% occur only once, and 2% to 2.5% lies in the top ten. The source was peripheral blood, collected from a patient treated with radiotherapy plus ipilimumab. The origin of the receptors is a human donor with non-small cell lung cancer who had a partial response to radiotherapy plus ipilimumab.

This clone was recorded once. The chain employs TRBV14 and TRBJ2-7, with D maybe TRBD2 (5 bases). In germline, CDR1 is SGHDN, CDR2 FVKESK. The CDR3 sequence is 13 residues long. Trimming stripped 1 base from V and 9 bases from J, with 13 bases between. CDR3 sequence: CASSQASSAAQYV. In DNA, the CDR3 is TGTGCCAGCAGCCAAGCTAGCTCTGCTGCGCAGTACGTC.

The V and J genes are TRBV2 and TRBJ2-5; tentatively, D is TRBD1 (5 bases). The germline V gene has CDR1 SNHLY and CDR2 FYNNEI. V shed 7 bases and J shed 5 bases, with 17 bases lying between them. This CDR3 is 14 amino acids long. The CDR3 sequence is CASMVQNKGETQYF. CDR3 DNA: TGTGCCAGCATGGTTCAGAACAAGGGGGAGACCCAGTACTTC.

This clone was seen a handful of times. The sample has other DNA sequences that encode this CDR3 too. This rearrangement joins TRBV14 to TRBJ1-1; D may be TRBD1 (5 bases). Germline V lookup: CDR1 SGHDN, CDR2 FVKESK. The CDR3 extends over 14 amino acids. Trimming pared 0 bases from V and 5 bases from J, leaving 10 bases between. CDR3 nucleotide sequence: TGTGCCAGCAGCCAAGATCTTGGGGGGACTGAAGCTTTCTTT. Its translation: CASSQDLGGTEAFF.

This clone was detected only once. V gene TRBV5-4 combines with J gene TRBJ2-7, with 11 bases aligning to TRBD1. The trim removed 4 bases at V and 7 bases at J, leaving 4 bases unmatched. The CDR3 spans 13 residues. Germline CDR1 and CDR2: SGHNT and YYREEE (reference sequence). CDR3 DNA: TGTGCCAGCAGCCAGGACAGGGGGCGTGAGCAGTACGTC. Translation gives CASSQDRGREQYV.

The chain has TRBV7-2 and TRBJ2-1; D ambiguous. The CDR3 extends over 16 amino acids. CDR1 is SGHTA, CDR2 FQGNSA, per germline. Trimming took 5 bases from V and 6 from J, leaving 20 bases between them. CDR3 sequence (DNA): TGTGCCAGCAGCCCGCCCAGCGCTGGTCGGGTCAATGAGCAGTTCTTC. Its translation is CASSPPSAGRVNEQFF. The whole variable domain, filled in from reference TRBV7-2 and TRBJ2-1, reads GAGVSQSPSNKVTEKGKDVELRCDPISGHTALYWYRQSLGQGLEFLIYFQGNSAPDKSGLPSDRFSAERTGGSVSTLTIQRTQQEDSAVYLCASSPPSAGRVNEQFFGPGTRLTVL.

The J gene is TRBJ1-2, the V gene TRBV5-1, with 9 bases aligning to TRBD1. CDR3 size: 14 residues. Trimming cost V 0 bases and J 3 bases; bases outside gene matches: 0. Germline V gene sequence: CDR1 SGHRS, CDR2 YFSETQ. The CDR3, as DNA: TGCGCCAGCAGCTTGGGACAGGGGGACTATGGCTACACCTTC. Translation gives CASSLGQGDYGYTF.

This chain links TRBV30 with TRBJ1-2; 9 nucleotides match TRBD1. V was clipped by 8 bases and J by 4 bases; unmatched bases: 5. There are 12 residues in the CDR3. Germline V gives CDR1 GTSNPN, CDR2 SVGIG (reference sequence). CDR3 nucleotides: TGTGCCGGTATACAGGGGGCCTATGGCTACACCTTC. Amino acids: CAGIQGAYGYTF.

The chain recombines TRBV7-8 with TRBJ1-5; perhaps TRBD1 as D (5 bases). Germline loops: CDR1 SGHVS, CDR2 FQNEAQ. V shed 5 bases and J shed 3 bases, with 26 bases lying between them. This CDR3 is 19 amino acids long. The CDR3, as DNA: TGTGCCAGCAGCCTGATAGCCGGGACTCCCCTTTCCCCCAATCAGCCCCAGCATTTT. This codes for CASSLIAGTPLSPNQPQHF.

This clone was seen a few times. V is TRBV6-5 and J is TRBJ1-4; D is ambiguous. V dropped 4 bases and J dropped 2 bases, with 11 bases sitting between them. Germline CDR1 is MNHEY and CDR2 is SVGAGI. The CDR3 covers 15 residues. The CDR3 sequence is CASSSYTDTNEKLFF. The CDR3 nucleotides read TGTGCCAGCAGTTCCTACACAGACACTAATGAAAAACTGTTTTTT.

The CDR3 loop is CASSETGGGYEQYF. In DNA, the CDR3 is TGTGCCAGCAGTGAGACAGGGGGCGGGTACGAGCAGTACTTC. J is TRBJ2-7 and V is TRBV28; 10 positions agree with TRBD1. This CDR3 is built from 14 residues. Germline lookup yields CDR1 MDHEN and CDR2 SYDVKM. Germline trimming cut 5 bases from V and 4 bases from J; bases unmatched to any gene: 5.

This clone was detected once. The rearrangement joins TRBV5-1 to TRBJ2-5, with 8 nucleotides matching TRBD1. This CDR3 is built from 13 residues. Per germline, CDR1 SGHRS and CDR2 YFSETQ. J lost 12 bases, V lost 3 bases, and 10 bases had no gene match. The CDR3: CASSSGQGDGEYF. The CDR3 DNA reads TGCGCCAGCAGCTCCGGACAGGGAGACGGAGAGTACTTC.

This chain joins TRBV13 and TRBJ2-2; 8 bases fit TRBD1. Per germline, CDR1 PRHDT and CDR2 FYEKMQ (reference sequence). J gave up 6 bases and V 5 bases, and 11 bases lay outside the gene matches. The CDR3 is 16 residues long. The CDR3 DNA sequence: TGTGCCAGCAGCCTTAAGGACAGGGCCGGGGCCGGGGAGCTGTTTTTT. As protein: CASSLKDRAGAGELFF.

The chain links TRBV5-4 to TRBJ2-7; 8 bases are shared with TRBD1. V shed 3 bases and J 2 bases; nucleotides not matched to a gene: 4. There are 14 residues in the CDR3. Germline loops: CDR1 SGHNT, CDR2 YYREEE (reference sequence). CDR3 nucleotides: TGTGCCAGCAGCTGGAAGACAGGGGCCTACGAGCAGTACTTC. Its protein is CASSWKTGAYEQYF.

The rearrangement links TRBV28 to TRBJ2-7; 7 nucleotides align to TRBD1. Germline values: CDR1 MDHEN, CDR2 SYDVKM. There are 16 residues in the CDR3. V lost 2 bases to trimming and J lost 11 bases; unmatched junction nucleotides: 18. As DNA, the CDR3 is TGTGCCAGCAGTTTAGCGGGCGAGGCAGGGGGTCGTTGGAAGTACGTC. Amino acids: CASSLAGEAGGRWKYV.

The rearrangement joins TRBV7-2 to TRBJ1-5; 7 bases match TRBD1. The V segment lost 3 bases and the J segment 6 bases; nucleotides outside the gene matches: 8. CDR3 length equals 15 residues. Germline CDR1 reads SGHTA; CDR2 reads FQGNSA. The CDR3 region is CASSLTGPMSQPQHF. The CDR3 region has the DNA TGTGCCAGCAGCTTGACAGGGCCAATGTCTCAGCCCCAGCATTTT.

The rearrangement uses TRBV13 and TRBJ1-3; D unclear. V was shortened by 0 bases and J by 3 bases, with 12 bases between the two germline ends. The V gene's germline CDR1 is PRHDT and CDR2 FYEKMQ (reference sequence). The CDR3 is made up of 16 amino acids. CDR3 sequence reads: CASSLGRVRDGNTIYF. In DNA, the CDR3 is TGTGCCAGCAGCTTAGGGAGGGTCAGAGATGGAAACACCATATATTTT.

The CDR3 DNA follows: TGTGCCAGCAGTGATATACGGAGAGGCACTGAAGCTTTCTTT. Its translation: CASSDIRRGTEAFF. The chain couples TRBV6-5 to TRBJ1-1; D call uncertain. Germline-derived CDR1 and CDR2 are MNHEY and SVGAGI. CDR3 length equals 14 residues. The V end was cut by 5 bases, the J end by 4 bases, with 14 bases between.

J is TRBJ2-3 and V is TRBV7-9, with no clear D. The CDR3 runs 13 residues. Trimming removed 9 bases from V and 2 bases from J, with 12 bases in between. The germline gives CDR1 SEHNR, CDR2 FQNEAQ (reference sequence). CDR3 in DNA: TGTGCCAGTACCCACAGAGACACAGATACGCAGTATTTT. Amino acid sequence: CASTHRDTDTQYF. The whole variable domain, remainder taken from reference TRBV7-9 and TRBJ2-3, is DTGVSQNPRHKITKRGQNVTFRCDPISEHNRLYWYRQTLGQGPEFLTYFQNEAQLEKSRLLSDRFSAERPKGSFSTLEIQRTEQGDSAMYLCASTHRDTDTQYFGPGTRLTVL.

J is TRBJ1-1 and V is TRBV4-1, with D perhaps matching TRBD1 (5 bases). The CDR3 spans 15 residues. The germline V and J ends were trimmed by 1 base and 5 bases, with 14 bases remaining between them. Germline V gene lookup returns CDR1 MGHRA and CDR2 YSYEKL. DNA of the CDR3: TGCGCCAGCAGCCAAGTCACTGGGGCATGGACTGAAGCTTTCTTT. Translated: CASSQVTGAWTEAFF.

J is TRBJ2-7 and V is TRBV5-4; 8 bases match TRBD1. Germline V gene data show CDR1 as SGHNT and CDR2 as YYREEE (reference sequence). V lost 4 bases to trimming and J lost 2 bases; unmatched junction nucleotides: 5. This CDR3 has 14 amino acids. The CDR3, as DNA: TGTGCCAGCAGCCGCCTGGGACAGGCCTACGAGCAGTACGTC. Its protein is CASSRLGQAYEQYV.

The chain links TRBV5-1 to TRBJ2-1, with 15 positions matching TRBD2. V was pared by 5 bases and J by 7 bases, with 4 bases of the junction left unmatched. CDR1 SGHRS and CDR2 YFSETQ come from the germline V gene. This CDR3 region has 15 residues. The CDR3 is CASSSGTSGRNEQFF. DNA for the CDR3: TGCGCCAGCAGTTCCGGGACTAGCGGGAGGAATGAGCAGTTCTTC.

J is TRBJ1-6 and V is TRBV6-5; 8 bases map to TRBD1. The length of the CDR3 is 15 residues. Trimming removed 5 bases from V and 9 bases from J; junction bases left unmatched: 9. Germline assignment: CDR1 MNHEY and CDR2 SVGAGI. In DNA form, the CDR3 reads TGTGCCAGCAGTCCCAGGACAGGGAGGTCTTCACCCCTCCACTTT. Its translation is CASSPRTGRSSPLHF.

This clone was seen only once. The chain carries TRBV11-1 and TRBJ1-1, with 8 bases matching TRBD1. The germline V gene has CDR1 SGHAT and CDR2 FQDESV (reference sequence). With 4 bases clipped from V and 6 bases from J, the junction kept 7 bases outside the gene matches. The CDR3 loop spans 14 amino acids. CDR3: CASSSTDRGSEAFF. CDR3 sequence (DNA): TGTGCCAGCAGCTCTACCGACAGGGGTTCTGAAGCTTTCTTT.

This clone came up once. This chain links TRBV19 with TRBJ1-2, with D maybe TRBD1 (6 bases). Germline values: CDR1 LNHDA, CDR2 SQIVND (reference sequence). V dropped 3 bases and J dropped 4 bases, with 9 bases sitting between them. The CDR3 consists of 13 residues. Here the CDR3 reads CASSIVDSYGYTF. CDR3 in DNA: TGTGCCAGTAGTATTGTGGACAGCTATGGCTACACCTTC.

The rearrangement uses TRBV18 and TRBJ2-1; D possibly corresponds to TRBD1 (6 bases). Germline V gene data show CDR1 as KGHSH and CDR2 as LQKENI. This CDR3 has 17 amino acids. V was trimmed by 0 bases and J by 2 bases, leaving 14 bases between them. Written as DNA, the CDR3 is TGTGCCAGCTCACCACCGATAAGCCAGGGGCCCTACAATGAGCAGTTCTTC. Encoded protein: CASSPPISQGPYNEQFF.

The CDR3 protein is CASRTKQGHYGYTF. The DNA for the CDR3 is TGCGCCAGCAGAACGAAACAGGGGCACTATGGCTACACCTTC. The genes are TRBV5-1 and TRBJ1-2; 7 bases align to TRBD1. The CDR3 totals 14 residues. The V gene end was trimmed by 5 bases and the J gene end by 3 bases; junction bases not matched to a gene: 7. Germline CDR1 SGHRS, CDR2 YFSETQ.

The chain uses TRBV7-9 and TRBJ1-1; maybe TRBD1 (5 bases). Germline CDR1 reads SEHNR; CDR2 reads FQNEAQ (reference sequence). The CDR3 spans 13 residues. The V gene lost 11 bases and the J gene lost 11 bases, with 24 bases spanning the gap. In DNA form, the CDR3 reads TGTGCCGTGAAAAAGACAGATAAACGAAGGGCTTTCTTT. As protein: CAVKKTDKRRAFF.

The chain combines TRBV7-8 with TRBJ1-4; D is undetermined. V lost 3 bases to trimming and J lost 8 bases, with 16 bases between them. This CDR3 contains 15 residues. Germline V gene sequence: CDR1 SGHVS, CDR2 FQNEAQ. Written as DNA, the CDR3 is TGTGCCAGCAGCTTTGAAATTGGCAGAACGGAAAAACTGTTTTTT. This encodes CASSFEIGRTEKLFF.

J is TRBJ2-1 and V is TRBV6-1; D is uncertain. This CDR3 has 13 amino acids. Germline V gene data show CDR1 as MNHNS and CDR2 as SASEGT. V gave up 6 bases and J gave up 6 bases, with 12 bases separating them. The CDR3 loop reads CASRLPPRNEQFF. In nucleotides, the CDR3 is TGTGCCAGCAGACTCCCCCCGCGCAATGAGCAGTTCTTC.

The chain recombines TRBV19 with TRBJ2-7, with 9 bases lining up with TRBD1. Trimming removed 5 bases from V and 4 bases from J; junction bases left unmatched: 21. This CDR3 spans 19 amino acids. Per the germline V gene, CDR1 is LNHDA and CDR2 is SQIVND (reference sequence). The CDR3 is CASSPQQGAVFPHGYEQYF. CDR3 bases: TGTGCCAGTAGTCCTCAACAGGGGGCTGTCTTCCCCCATGGGTACGAGCAGTACTTC. Complete variable domain (other parts from reference TRBV19 and TRBJ2-7): DGGITQSPKYLFRKEGQNVTLSCEQNLNHDAMYWYRQDPGQGLRLIYYSQIVNDFQKGDIAEGYSVSREKKESFPLTVTSAQKNPTAFYLCASSPQQGAVFPHGYEQYFGPGTRLTVT.